The clone carrying this T cell receptor (beta chain) was seen a single time. The data were obtained in a study of T cells and Merkel cell carcinoma outcomes. This CDR3 is built from 18 residues. The germline V gene encodes CDR1 SGHAT and CDR2 FQNNGV. With 4 bases removed from V and 4 bases from J, the gap between germline ends came to 24 bases. Profiled with immunoSEQ multiplex PCR; TCRdb holds only in-frame clones, not every one. The sample lists fewer than 20,000 clones, roughly 79% seen once, with 9% in the top ten. Sequencing used tumor tissue from Merkel cell carcinoma. J is TRBJ2-3 and V is TRBV11-2; D possibly matches TRBD1 or TRBD2 (5 bases each). This TCR came from a human donor with Merkel cell carcinoma. The CDR3 nucleotides read TGTGCCAGCAGCTCCCGGGACCTGACACCCTATGTCCCAGATACGCAGTATTTT. Translated: CASSSRDLTPYVPDTQYF.